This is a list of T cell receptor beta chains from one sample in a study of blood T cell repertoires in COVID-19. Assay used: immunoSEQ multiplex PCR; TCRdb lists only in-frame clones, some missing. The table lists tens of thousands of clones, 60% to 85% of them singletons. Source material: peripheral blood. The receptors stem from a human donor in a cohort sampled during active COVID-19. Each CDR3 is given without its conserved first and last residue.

CDR3: ASREDRDYTDTQY
J: TRBJ2-3
V: TRBV6-5

CDR3: ACSDSFNSPLH
J: TRBJ1-6
V: TRBV30

CDR3: ASSGGWVAGGGSYNEQF
J: TRBJ2-1
V: TRBV19

CDR3: ASSQTGVNEKLF
J: TRBJ1-4
V: TRBV4-2

CDR3: ATSDPRGYEQY
J: TRBJ2-7
V: TRBV24-1

CDR3: ASSLAVAGTDTQY
J: TRBJ2-3
V: TRBV11-2

CDR3: ASGSTGDRANEKLF
J: TRBJ1-4
V: TRBV28

CDR3: ASSIPSGRAGNEQF
J: TRBJ2-1
V: TRBV19

CDR3: ASSLLVDEQF
J: TRBJ2-1
V: TRBV28

CDR3: ASSESWAIGKNTEAF
J: TRBJ1-1
V: TRBV10-2

CDR3: ASSQDRGLSNIQY
J: TRBJ2-4
V: TRBV3-1/TRBV3-2

CDR3: ASSLTRQGLTEAF
J: TRBJ1-1
V: TRBV27

CDR3: ASSRTIYNEQF
J: TRBJ2-1
V: TRBV2

CDR3: ASSVAFGAGALETQY
J: TRBJ2-5
V: TRBV9

CDR3: ASSSNRGYGYT
J: TRBJ1-2
V: TRBV27

CDR3: AWDPARGYNEQF
J: TRBJ2-1
V: TRBV30

CDR3: ASPAGREEDTQY
J: TRBJ2-3
V: TRBV10-2

CDR3: ASSSGTSGNNEQF
J: TRBJ2-1
V: TRBV7-2

CDR3: ASSPVPGESGNTIY
J: TRBJ1-3
V: TRBV18

CDR3: SARGKREAF
J: TRBJ1-1
V: TRBV20-1

CDR3: ASSLRLAPLAKNIQY
J: TRBJ2-4
V: TRBV28

CDR3: ASTPAAGNEAF
J: TRBJ1-1
V: TRBV18

CDR3: SVRVGLAGSYEQY
J: TRBJ2-7
V: TRBV29-1

CDR3: ASSRTGNTEAF
J: TRBJ1-1
V: TRBV9

CDR3: ASRTGREYSPLH
J: TRBJ1-6
V: TRBV6-6

CDR3: ASGSQVAKNIQY
J: TRBJ2-4
V: TRBV5-5

CDR3: ASSQDIRGTHNEQF
J: TRBJ2-1
V: TRBV4-2

CDR3: ASSSSIYPGESGYGYT
J: TRBJ1-2
V: TRBV28